Listed below are T cell receptor beta chains from one sample, sequenced in a study of T cells in localized non-small cell lung cancer. The table came from immunoSEQ multiplex PCR; TCRdb's copy has only in-frame clones and leaves some out. The profile shows almost 20,000 clones, approximately 90% of them singletons. This specimen consisted of peripheral blood, obtained before any cancer treatment. The receptors stem from a man aged 40-75 years with stage I lung adenocarcinoma. Both conserved end residues are part of each CDR3. Fields, in order: clone size, J gene, V gene, D gene, CDR3 protein, CDR3 DNA. D genes are given only for firm matches. Clone size appears in some rows only: once, few, many, or a class for an expanded clone.

>few|TRBJ2-5|TRBV6-5|.
CASRSTAKETQYF
TGTGCCAGCAGATCCACAGCGAAAGAGACCCAGTACTTC
>.|TRBJ2-5|TRBV4-1|.
CASSQEESEETQYF
TGCGCCAGCAGCCAAGAGGAATCTGAAGAGACCCAGTACTTC
>.|TRBJ1-5|TRBV19|TRBD1
CASSGSLRGGQPQHF
TGTGCCAGTAGTGGTAGCCTCAGGGGGGGGCAGCCCCAGCATTTT
>.|TRBJ1-6|TRBV4-1|.
CASSRATEPNSPLHF
TGCGCCAGCAGCCGAGCGACAGAGCCAAATTCACCCCTCCACTTT
>.|TRBJ2-2|TRBV18|.
CASSPPPGANTGELFF
TGTGCCAGCTCACCACCGCCGGGGGCCAACACCGGGGAGCTGTTTTTT
>once|TRBJ2-1|TRBV11-2|.
CASSLDDTDGFF
TGTGCCAGCAGCTTAGATGATACCGACGGGTTCTTC
>medium-sized|TRBJ1-6|TRBV30|TRBD1
CAWSAHRGNNSPLHF
TGTGCCTGGAGTGCCCACAGGGGGAATAATTCACCCCTCCACTTT
>.|TRBJ2-1|TRBV30|.
CAWSVQAAKLRFF
TGTGCCTGGAGTGTACAAGCTGCAAAACTTAGGTTCTTC
>.|TRBJ2-6|TRBV27|TRBD2
CANLMRLAGSGANVLTF
TGTGCCAACCTTATGAGACTAGCGGGATCCGGGGCCAACGTCCTGACTTTC
>once|TRBJ1-4|TRBV21-1|.
CASSNPRANEKLFF
TGTGCCAGCAGCAATCCAAGGGCTAATGAAAAACTGTTTTTT
>.|TRBJ1-6|TRBV5-5|.
CASSLATNSPLHF
TGTGCCAGCAGCTTGGCCACCAATTCACCCCTCCACTTT
>.|TRBJ1-5|TRBV12-5|.
CASGLVIRLGDNQPQHF
TGTGCTAGTGGTTTGGTAATCCGGTTGGGGGACAATCAGCCCCAGCATTTT
>.|TRBJ2-4|TRBV7-3|.
CASSLGAGVENIQYF
TGTGCCAGCAGCTTGGGGGCAGGAGTAGAAAACATTCAGTACTTC
>.|TRBJ2-2|TRBV6-5|TRBD1
CATGQGNTGELFF
TGTGCCACGGGACAGGGGAACACCGGGGAGCTGTTTTTT
>.|TRBJ2-2|TRBV5-1|.
CASSLNTAVTGELFF
TGCGCCAGCAGCTTGAATACGGCAGTCACCGGGGAGCTGTTTTTT
>.|TRBJ2-3|TRBV9|.
CASSVVRGGTDTQYF
TGTGCCAGCAGCGTAGTGAGGGGCGGCACAGATACGCAGTATTTT
>.|TRBJ2-3|TRBV7-9|.
CASSLRTTHLVDTQYF
TGTGCCAGCAGCTTAAGGACTACCCATTTGGTAGATACGCAGTATTTT
>.|TRBJ1-5|TRBV2|.
CASSSGLWQPQHF
TGTGCCAGCAGTTCAGGGTTGTGGCAGCCCCAGCATTTT
>.|TRBJ2-7|TRBV27|.
CASNFRGATYEQYF
TGTGCCAGCAACTTTAGGGGGGCTACCTACGAGCAGTACTTC
>few|TRBJ1-2|TRBV19|.
CASSTDTRQAQIWGYTF
TGTGCCAGTAGTACAGATACCCGACAGGCGCAAATTTGGGGCTACACCTTC
>.|TRBJ2-3|TRBV9|.
CASSSGGFSTDTQYF
TGTGCCAGCAGCTCCGGGGGCTTCAGCACAGATACGCAGTATTTT
>.|TRBJ2-3|TRBV18|TRBD1
CASSPQTGVLSDTQYF
TGTGCCAGCTCACCTCAAACAGGGGTTTTATCTGATACGCAGTATTTT
>.|TRBJ1-4|TRBV6-5|.
CASSSQTAPGRLFF
TGTGCCAGCAGTTCCCAGACAGCCCCGGGCAGACTGTTTTTT
>.|TRBJ1-5|TRBV2|.
CASSDRDSNQPQHF
TGTGCCAGCAGTGACAGAGATAGCAATCAGCCCCAGCATTTT
>.|TRBJ1-2|TRBV5-6|.
CASDRRKTYGYTF
TGTGCCAGCGATCGACGAAAGACCTATGGCTACACCTTC
>once|TRBJ1-1|TRBV27|.
CASSDILYTEAFF
TGTGCCAGCAGTGACATACTTTACACTGAAGCTTTCTTT
>.|TRBJ2-7|TRBV7-9|.
CASSLGAGGENYEQYF
TGTGCCAGCAGCTTAGGGGCAGGGGGGGAGAACTACGAGCAGTACTTC
>.|TRBJ2-5|TRBV5-1|.
CASSWGVGETQYF
TGCGCCAGCAGCTGGGGGGTGGGAGAGACCCAGTACTTC
>.|TRBJ2-1|TRBV5-4|TRBD2
CASSFGGTSGGVVEFF
TGTGCCAGCAGCTTTGGTGGGACTAGCGGGGGAGTAGTGGAGTTCTTC
>.|TRBJ1-2|TRBV6-1|.
CASSERPLYGYTF
TGTGCCAGCAGTGAGCGACCTCTTTATGGCTACACCTTC
>once|TRBJ2-7|TRBV7-2|TRBD2
CASSLTSGGETYEQYF
TGTGCCAGCAGCTTAACTAGCGGGGGGGAAACCTACGAGCAGTACTTC
>.|TRBJ1-1|TRBV6-1|.
CASRGPRSTEAFF
TGTGCCAGCAGGGGACCCAGATCCACTGAAGCTTTCTTT
>.|TRBJ1-2|TRBV5-4|.
CASSLEIGGYEGYTF
TGTGCCAGCAGCCTCGAGATAGGTGGTTATGAGGGCTACACCTTC
>few|TRBJ2-3|TRBV7-2|.
CASSLGSTDTQYF
TGTGCCAGCAGCTTGGGGAGCACAGATACGCAGTATTTT
>.|TRBJ1-2|TRBV18|TRBD1
CASSRTGERNGYTF
TGTGCCAGCTCAAGGACAGGGGAGCGGAATGGCTACACCTTC
>.|TRBJ2-2|TRBV27|TRBD1
CASSFGQGWTGELFF
TGTGCCAGCAGTTTCGGACAGGGCTGGACCGGGGAGCTGTTTTTT
>.|TRBJ1-5|TRBV4-1|.
CASSQYSGQSRGARNQPQHF
TGCGCCAGCAGCCAATATTCCGGACAGAGTCGAGGCGCACGCAATCAGCCCCAGCATTTT
>.|TRBJ1-3|TRBV11-2|TRBD1
CASSLGQSYSGNTIYF
TGTGCCAGCAGCCTGGGACAGTCCTACTCTGGAAACACCATATATTTT
>.|TRBJ1-2|TRBV19|TRBD1
CASSMTGRNGYTF
TGTGCCAGTAGTATGACAGGGAGGAATGGCTACACCTTC
>.|TRBJ2-2|TRBV19|TRBD2
CAVRRLAGGVGELFF
TGTGCCGTAAGAAGACTAGCGGGGGGTGTCGGGGAGCTGTTTTTT
>.|TRBJ2-4|TRBV11-2|.
CASSLTPWSGAKNIQYF
TGTGCCAGCAGCTTAACTCCCTGGTCAGGAGCCAAAAACATTCAGTACTTC
>.|TRBJ2-7|TRBV19|.
CASRRGPEQYF
TGTGCCAGCCGGCGGGGCCCCGAGCAGTACTTC
>.|TRBJ1-5|TRBV18|.
CASSPSPQGSNQPQHF
TGTGCCAGCTCACCAAGTCCACAGGGAAGCAATCAGCCCCAGCATTTT